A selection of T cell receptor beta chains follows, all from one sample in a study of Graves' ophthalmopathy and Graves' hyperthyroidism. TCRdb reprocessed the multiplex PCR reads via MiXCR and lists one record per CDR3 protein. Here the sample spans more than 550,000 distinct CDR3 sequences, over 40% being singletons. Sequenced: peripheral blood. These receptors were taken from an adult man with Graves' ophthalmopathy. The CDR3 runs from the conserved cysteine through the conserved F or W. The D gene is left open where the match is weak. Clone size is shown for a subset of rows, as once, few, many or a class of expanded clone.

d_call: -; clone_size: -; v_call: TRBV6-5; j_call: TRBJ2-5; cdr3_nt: TGTGCCAGCAGTGATCAGGGCCCCGCTAGGGGAGAGACCCAGTACTTC; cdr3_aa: CASSDQGPARGETQYF
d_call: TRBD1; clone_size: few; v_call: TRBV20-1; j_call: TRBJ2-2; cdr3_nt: TGCAGTGCTACCGGGACAGGGAACACCGGGGAGCTGTTTTTT; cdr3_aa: CSATGTGNTGELFF
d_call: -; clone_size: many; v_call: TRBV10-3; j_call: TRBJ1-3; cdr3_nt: TGTGCCATCAGTGAGTCTCGGGAGGCTGGAAACACCATATATTTT; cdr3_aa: CAISESREAGNTIYF
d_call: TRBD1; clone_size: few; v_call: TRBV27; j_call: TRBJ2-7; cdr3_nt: TGTGCCAGCAGTGACAGGGTTAACGAGCAGTACTTC; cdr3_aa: CASSDRVNEQYF
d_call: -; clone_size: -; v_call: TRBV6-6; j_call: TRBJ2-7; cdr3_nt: TGTGCCAGCAGTTACTCTGGCCGAACCCACGAGCAGTACTTC; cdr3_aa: CASSYSGRTHEQYF
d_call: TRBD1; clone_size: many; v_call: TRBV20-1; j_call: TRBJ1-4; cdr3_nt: TGCAGTGCTGGGACAGGGGGGAATGAAAAACTGTTTTTT; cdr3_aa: CSAGTGGNEKLFF
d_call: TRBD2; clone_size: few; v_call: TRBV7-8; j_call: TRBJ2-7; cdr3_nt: TGTGCCAGCAGCTTAAGAGCGGGGGGTGTCGAGCAGTACTTC; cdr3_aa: CASSLRAGGVEQYF
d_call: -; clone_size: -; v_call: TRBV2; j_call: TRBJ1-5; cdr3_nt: TGTGCCAGCAGTGACTTCAGGGTTCCGGATCAGCCCCAGCATTTT; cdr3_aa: CASSDFRVPDQPQHF
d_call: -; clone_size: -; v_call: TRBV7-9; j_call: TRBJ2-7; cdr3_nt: TGTGCCTGCCTTCCCGGGTCCTACGAGCAGTACTTC; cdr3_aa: CACLPGSYEQYF
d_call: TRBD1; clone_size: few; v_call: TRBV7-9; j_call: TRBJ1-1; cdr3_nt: TGTGCCAGCAGCTTCGCAGGGGGCGGCACTGAAGCTTTCTTT; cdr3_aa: CASSFAGGGTEAFF
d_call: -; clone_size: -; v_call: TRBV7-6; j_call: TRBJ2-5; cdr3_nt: TGTGCCAGCAGCTTAGGAGTACAGCGTTTGGAAGAGACCCAGTACTTC; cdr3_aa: CASSLGVQRLEETQYF
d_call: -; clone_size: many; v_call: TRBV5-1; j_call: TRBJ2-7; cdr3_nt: TGCGCCAGCAGACGAACAGGGTACGAGCAGTACTTC; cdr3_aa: CASRRTGYEQYF
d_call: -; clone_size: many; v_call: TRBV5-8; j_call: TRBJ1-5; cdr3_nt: TGTGCCAGCAGCTTTCGGCGTAGCAATCAGCCCCAGCATTTT; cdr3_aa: CASSFRRSNQPQHF
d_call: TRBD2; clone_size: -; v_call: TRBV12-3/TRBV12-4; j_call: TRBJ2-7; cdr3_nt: TGTGCCAGCAGTGAAGCGGGGTCCTACGAGCAGTGCTTC; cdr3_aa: CASSEAGSYEQCF
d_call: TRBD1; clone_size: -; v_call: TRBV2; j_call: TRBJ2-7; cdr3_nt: TGTGCCAGCAGCCTCACGACAGGGGTCTCCGAGCAGTACTTC; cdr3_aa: CASSLTTGVSEQYF
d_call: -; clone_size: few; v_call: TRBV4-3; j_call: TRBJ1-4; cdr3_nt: TGCGCCAGCAGCCAAGATAACACAGCTTCTAATGAAAAACTGTTTTTT; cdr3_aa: CASSQDNTASNEKLFF
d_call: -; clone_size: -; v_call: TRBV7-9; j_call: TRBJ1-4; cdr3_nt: TGCGCCAGCAGCCAAGATCGGGGGGGCTACGAAAAACTGTTTTTT; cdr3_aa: CASSQDRGGYEKLFF
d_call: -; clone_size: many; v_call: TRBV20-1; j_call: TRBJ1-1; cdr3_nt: TGCAGTGCTGCGGATACAGGGAGACGCGACGCTTTCTTT; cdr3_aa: CSAADTGRRDAFF
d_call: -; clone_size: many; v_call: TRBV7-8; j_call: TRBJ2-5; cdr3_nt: TGTGCCAGCAGCTCACTCCGGGACGCGGCGAAAGAGACCCAGTACTTC; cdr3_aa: CASSSLRDAAKETQYF
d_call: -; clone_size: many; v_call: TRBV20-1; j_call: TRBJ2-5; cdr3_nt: TGCAGTGCTAGCCCCAAGGGTGGGGGGCCAGAGACCCAGTACTTC; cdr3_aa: CSASPKGGGPETQYF
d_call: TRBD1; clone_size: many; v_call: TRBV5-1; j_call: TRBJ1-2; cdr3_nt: TGCGCCAGCAGTCAGGGACAGGGAAACTATGGCTACACCTTC; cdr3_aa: CASSQGQGNYGYTF
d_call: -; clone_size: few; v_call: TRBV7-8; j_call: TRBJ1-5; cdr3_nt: TGCGCCAGCAGCCAACCGTTGGCGGGTAGCAATCAGCCCCAGCATTTT; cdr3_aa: CASSQPLAGSNQPQHF
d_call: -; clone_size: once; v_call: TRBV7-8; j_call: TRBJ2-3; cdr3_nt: TGTGCCAGCAGCTTAGATCATCGGTTGGCAGATACGCAATATTTT; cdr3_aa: CASSLDHRLADTQYF
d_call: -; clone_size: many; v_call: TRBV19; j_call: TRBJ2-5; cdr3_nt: TGTCATCCGATCCCGCGCACCCAGTACTTC; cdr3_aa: CHPIPRTQYF
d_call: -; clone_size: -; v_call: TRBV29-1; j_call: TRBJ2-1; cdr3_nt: TGCAGCGGAAGTAACAATGAGCAGTTCTTC; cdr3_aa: CSGSNNEQFF
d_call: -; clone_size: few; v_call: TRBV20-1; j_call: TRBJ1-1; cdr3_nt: TGCAGTGCTAGTGCGGGGGCTCCGAACACTGAAGCTTTCTTT; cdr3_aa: CSASAGAPNTEAFF
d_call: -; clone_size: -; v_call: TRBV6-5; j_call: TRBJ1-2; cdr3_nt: TGTGCCAGCAGTTACACACGGACAGACGGCTACACCTTC; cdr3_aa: CASSYTRTDGYTF
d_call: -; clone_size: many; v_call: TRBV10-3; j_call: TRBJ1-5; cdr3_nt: TGTGCCAGCACTACGAGGGGAAATCAGCCCCAGCATTTT; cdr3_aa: CASTTRGNQPQHF
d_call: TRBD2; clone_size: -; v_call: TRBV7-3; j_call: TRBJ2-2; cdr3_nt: TGTGCCAGCAGCCCAAGGGCCGGGACTAGCGGGCGACTGAACACCGGGGAGCTGTTTTTT; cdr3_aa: CASSPRAGTSGRLNTGELFF
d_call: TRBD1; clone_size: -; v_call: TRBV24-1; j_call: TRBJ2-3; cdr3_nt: TGTGCCACCAGTGATTGGCAGGGGGCTCGGACAGATACGCAGTATTTT; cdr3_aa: CATSDWQGARTDTQYF
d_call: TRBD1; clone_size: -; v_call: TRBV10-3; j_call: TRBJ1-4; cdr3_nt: TGTGCCATCAGTGAGGGGCCGGGACAGGAGAATGAAAAACTGTTTTTT; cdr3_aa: CAISEGPGQENEKLFF
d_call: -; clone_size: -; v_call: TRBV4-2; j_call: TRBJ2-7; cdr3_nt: TGTGCCAGCAGCCATAGGGCCAGGGAGCAGTACTTC; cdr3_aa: CASSHRAREQYF
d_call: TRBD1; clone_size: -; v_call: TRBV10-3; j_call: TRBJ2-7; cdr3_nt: TGTGCCAGCAGAAAAGGACAGGACTACGAGCAGTACTTC; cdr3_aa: CASRKGQDYEQYF
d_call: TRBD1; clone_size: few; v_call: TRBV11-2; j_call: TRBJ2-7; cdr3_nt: TGTGCCAGCAGCCCAGAGAGGGGGCTCTACGAGCAGTACTTC; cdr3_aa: CASSPERGLYEQYF
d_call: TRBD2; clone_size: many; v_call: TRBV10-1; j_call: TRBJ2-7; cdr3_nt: TGCGCCAACCCACCAGGTCCAGCGGGGGAGTGGTTCGACGAGCAGTACTTC; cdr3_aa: CANPPGPAGEWFDEQYF
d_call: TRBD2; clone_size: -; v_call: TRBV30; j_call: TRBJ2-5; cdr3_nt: TGTGCCTGGATCGGCGGGGGGCGGGCTTGGAGCTTC; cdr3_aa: CAWIGGGRAWSF
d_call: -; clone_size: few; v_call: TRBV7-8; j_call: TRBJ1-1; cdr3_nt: TGTGCCAGCAGCCGCCGGGCGGGGGGAATGAACACTGAAGCTTTCTTT; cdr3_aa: CASSRRAGGMNTEAFF
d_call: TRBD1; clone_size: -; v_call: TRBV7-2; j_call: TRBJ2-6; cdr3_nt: TGTGCCAGCAGCTTCCGGGACAGCCTCAACGTCCTGACTTTC; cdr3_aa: CASSFRDSLNVLTF
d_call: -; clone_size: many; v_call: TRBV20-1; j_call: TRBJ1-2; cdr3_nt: TGCAGTGCTAGAGATCTGGGGACACCTAGCTACACCTTC; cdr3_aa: CSARDLGTPSYTF
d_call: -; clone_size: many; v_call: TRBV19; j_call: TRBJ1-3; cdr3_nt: TGTGCCGTCCAGAGCTCTGGAAACACCATATATTTT; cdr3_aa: CAVQSSGNTIYF
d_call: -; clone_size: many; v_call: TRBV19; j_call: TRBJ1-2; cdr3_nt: TGTGCCAGTACTCTCAATGTCGTGGAGGGCACCCCGCGGGGCTACACCTTC; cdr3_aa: CASTLNVVEGTPRGYTF
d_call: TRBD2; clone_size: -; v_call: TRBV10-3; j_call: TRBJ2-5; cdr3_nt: TGTGCCAGCAGACTATGGACGGGGGGAGAGACCCAGTACTTC; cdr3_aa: CASRLWTGGETQYF
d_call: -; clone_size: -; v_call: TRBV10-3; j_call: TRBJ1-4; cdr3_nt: TGTGCCATCAGTGGGTCCCTTTATGAAAAACTGTTTTTT; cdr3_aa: CAISGSLYEKLFF
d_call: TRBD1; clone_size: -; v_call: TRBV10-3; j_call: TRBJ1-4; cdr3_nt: TGTGCCATCAGTGGGACAGGGGAAGGAGAAAAACTGTTTTTT; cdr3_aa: CAISGTGEGEKLFF
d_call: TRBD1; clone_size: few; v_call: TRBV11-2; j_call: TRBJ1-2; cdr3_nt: TGTGCCAGCAGCACCCGGGACAGGACGAGGAGGGGCTACACCTTC; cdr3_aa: CASSTRDRTRRGYTF
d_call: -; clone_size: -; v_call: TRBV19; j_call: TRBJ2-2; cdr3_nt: TGTGCCAGTAGTCCGGGGACCGTTACCGGGGAGCTGTTTTTT; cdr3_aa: CASSPGTVTGELFF